This T cell receptor (beta chain) originates from a study of blood T cell repertoires in COVID-19. Generated by immunoSEQ multiplex PCR, the TCRdb table keeps only in-frame clones and is missing some. Here the sample spans 200,000 to 250,000 clones, approximately 82% being singletons. Material: PBMCs or T cells enriched from blood (not recorded which). This receptor was taken from a man aged 35-49 years who had recovered from COVID-19.

CDR3 DNA: TGTGCCAGCTCACCAACATCGCAGGGGACAGGGACGCAGTATTTT. As protein: CASSPTSQGTGTQYF. V and J are TRBV18 and TRBJ2-3, with TRBD1 matching 9 bases. V lost 2 bases to trimming and J lost 9 bases; unmatched junction nucleotides: 9. This CDR3 contains 15 residues. Looked up from germline, CDR1 is KGHSH and CDR2 is LQKENI.